Listed below are T cell receptor beta chains from one sample, sequenced in a study of T cells after yellow fever vaccination. TCRdb recomputed calls from the 5' RACE reads with MiXCR, one row per CDR3 protein. The sample lists around 16,000 distinct CDR3 sequences, 4% seen once, with around 0.4% in the top ten. The source material was PBMCs, either bulk or a sorted T-cell subset (CD4+, CD8+, memory, or dextramer-sorted; not recorded which), sampled 15 days after the yellow fever booster vaccination. These TCRs come from a man younger than 45 who received the YFV17D yellow fever vaccine. CDR3s include the opening cysteine and the closing phenylalanine or tryptophan. The D gene is left open where the match is weak. Clone size is not always given. Where it is, it says once, few, many or a class for expanded clones.

v_call: TRBV9
clone_size: medium-sized
j_call: TRBJ1-1
d_call: .
cdr3_aa: CASSPKGSLNTEAFF
cdr3_nt: TGTGCCAGCAGCCCAAAGGGGTCCCTGAACACTGAAGCTTTCTTT

v_call: TRBV7-9
clone_size: many
j_call: TRBJ1-4
d_call: .
cdr3_aa: CASSRDGGEKLFF
cdr3_nt: TGTGCCAGCAGCCGGGACGGCGGGGAAAAACTGTTTTTT

v_call: TRBV5-8
clone_size: .
j_call: TRBJ2-1
d_call: .
cdr3_aa: CASSLYHGPSYNEQFF
cdr3_nt: TGTGCCAGCAGCTTGTATCACGGCCCCTCCTACAATGAGCAGTTCTTC

v_call: TRBV5-6
clone_size: many
j_call: TRBJ2-1
d_call: TRBD2
cdr3_aa: CASSPKPGLAGGTYNEQFF
cdr3_nt: TGTGCCAGCAGTCCTAAGCCGGGACTAGCGGGAGGAACATACAATGAGCAGTTCTTC

v_call: TRBV6-5
clone_size: many
j_call: TRBJ2-3
d_call: TRBD2
cdr3_aa: CASSRLAGQDTQYF
cdr3_nt: TGTGCCAGCAGTAGACTAGCGGGGCAAGATACGCAGTATTTT

v_call: TRBV7-8
clone_size: many
j_call: TRBJ2-1
d_call: TRBD2
cdr3_aa: CASSSGLAGHGNSYNEQFF
cdr3_nt: TGTGCCAGCAGCTCCGGACTAGCGGGCCATGGGAACTCCTACAATGAGCAGTTCTTC

v_call: TRBV2
clone_size: many
j_call: TRBJ1-5
d_call: .
cdr3_aa: CASSGVGQPQHF
cdr3_nt: TGTGCCAGCAGTGGAGTAGGTCAGCCCCAGCATTTT

v_call: TRBV6-5
clone_size: medium-sized
j_call: TRBJ2-7
d_call: .
cdr3_aa: CASTSWRGPYEQYF
cdr3_nt: TGTGCCAGCACCTCTTGGAGAGGACCCTACGAGCAGTACTTC

v_call: TRBV19
clone_size: many
j_call: TRBJ2-7
d_call: TRBD2
cdr3_aa: CASSPGLAGYEQYF
cdr3_nt: TGTGCCAGTAGTCCCGGACTAGCGGGGTACGAGCAGTACTTC

v_call: TRBV12-3/TRBV12-4
clone_size: many
j_call: TRBJ1-5
d_call: .
cdr3_aa: CASSPWGAPLPQHF
cdr3_nt: TGTGCCAGCAGTCCCTGGGGAGCTCCTCTTCCCCAGCATTTT

v_call: TRBV6-5
clone_size: many
j_call: TRBJ2-3
d_call: TRBD2
cdr3_aa: CASSYSRGALAASTDTQYF
cdr3_nt: TGTGCCAGCAGTTACTCGAGGGGGGCACTAGCGGCTAGCACAGATACGCAGTATTTT

v_call: TRBV20-1
clone_size: many
j_call: TRBJ2-7
d_call: .
cdr3_aa: CSARVEGHHEQYF
cdr3_nt: TGCAGTGCTAGAGTGGAGGGCCATCACGAGCAGTACTTC

v_call: TRBV28
clone_size: many
j_call: TRBJ2-1
d_call: TRBD2
cdr3_aa: CASSPRRLAGYNEQFF
cdr3_nt: TGTGCCAGCAGCCCCCGCCGACTAGCGGGGTACAATGAGCAGTTCTTC

v_call: TRBV27
clone_size: many
j_call: TRBJ1-1
d_call: TRBD1
cdr3_aa: CASSFRGGEAFF
cdr3_nt: TGTGCCAGCAGTTTCAGGGGGGGTGAAGCTTTCTTT

v_call: TRBV6-5
clone_size: many
j_call: TRBJ2-2
d_call: .
cdr3_aa: CASSYSLADPTGELFF
cdr3_nt: TGTGCCAGCAGTTACTCCTTGGCAGACCCCACCGGGGAGCTGTTTTTT

v_call: TRBV6-5
clone_size: many
j_call: TRBJ2-2
d_call: .
cdr3_aa: CASSYLGAEVGELFF
cdr3_nt: TGTGCCAGCAGTTACCTGGGAGCAGAAGTCGGGGAGCTGTTTTTT

v_call: TRBV3-1
clone_size: many
j_call: TRBJ2-5
d_call: .
cdr3_aa: CASSTRGRQGETQYF
cdr3_nt: TGTGCCAGCAGCACTCGGGGAAGGCAGGGAGAGACCCAGTACTTC

v_call: TRBV7-2
clone_size: many
j_call: TRBJ1-5
d_call: .
cdr3_aa: CASSSGGQPQHF
cdr3_nt: TGTGCCAGCAGCTCCGGGGGTCAGCCCCAGCATTTT

v_call: TRBV5-4
clone_size: many
j_call: TRBJ2-1
d_call: TRBD1
cdr3_aa: CASSLETGNNPNEQFF
cdr3_nt: TGTGCCAGCAGCTTGGAGACAGGGAACAACCCCAATGAGCAGTTCTTC

v_call: TRBV12-3/TRBV12-4
clone_size: many
j_call: TRBJ2-7
d_call: .
cdr3_aa: CASSLLGMQYF
cdr3_nt: TGTGCCAGCAGTTTGCTGGGAATGCAGTACTTC

v_call: TRBV13
clone_size: many
j_call: TRBJ2-7
d_call: TRBD2
cdr3_aa: CASSLSGTEQYF
cdr3_nt: TGTGCCAGCAGCCTTAGCGGGACCGAGCAGTACTTC

v_call: TRBV27
clone_size: many
j_call: TRBJ2-5
d_call: TRBD2
cdr3_aa: CASSLTGTSGLRETQYF
cdr3_nt: TGTGCCAGCAGTTTAACCGGGACTAGCGGTCTCCGAGAGACCCAGTACTTC

v_call: TRBV7-9
clone_size: many
j_call: TRBJ1-4
d_call: .
cdr3_aa: CASSPHNEKLFF
cdr3_nt: TGTGCCAGCAGCCCACATAATGAAAAACTGTTTTTT

v_call: TRBV7-9
clone_size: many
j_call: TRBJ2-1
d_call: TRBD2
cdr3_aa: CASTGTRADGEQFF
cdr3_nt: TGTGCCTCAACCGGGACTAGAGCCGACGGTGAGCAGTTCTTC

v_call: TRBV12-3/TRBV12-4
clone_size: .
j_call: TRBJ1-6
d_call: .
cdr3_aa: CASRDRGYNSPLHF
cdr3_nt: TGTGCCAGCAGGGACCGGGGATATAATTCACCCCTCCACTTT

v_call: TRBV27
clone_size: many
j_call: TRBJ2-7
d_call: TRBD2
cdr3_aa: CASSFAGGPYEQYF
cdr3_nt: TGTGCCAGCAGTTTCGCGGGAGGGCCCTACGAGCAGTACTTC

v_call: TRBV5-1
clone_size: many
j_call: TRBJ1-2
d_call: TRBD1
cdr3_aa: CASSFWPSGQGTLKANYGYTF
cdr3_nt: TGCGCCAGCAGCTTTTGGCCCTCGGGACAGGGCACGTTAAAAGCTAACTATGGCTACACCTTC

v_call: TRBV4-3
clone_size: many
j_call: TRBJ1-6
d_call: TRBD1
cdr3_aa: CASSQVLQGLVSPLHF
cdr3_nt: TGCGCCAGCAGCCAAGTTCTACAGGGGTTAGTCTCACCCCTCCACTTT

v_call: TRBV7-2
clone_size: many
j_call: TRBJ2-5
d_call: .
cdr3_aa: CASSLIGETQYF
cdr3_nt: TGTGCCAGCAGCTTAATTGGGGAGACCCAGTACTTC

v_call: TRBV5-1
clone_size: medium-sized
j_call: TRBJ1-5
d_call: .
cdr3_aa: CASSGSGGEDQPQHF
cdr3_nt: TGCGCCAGCAGTGGCAGTGGAGGGGAAGATCAGCCCCAGCATTTT

v_call: TRBV7-2
clone_size: many
j_call: TRBJ2-3
d_call: .
cdr3_aa: CASGGAVTDTQYF
cdr3_nt: TGTGCCTCAGGGGGGGCCGTCACAGATACGCAGTATTTT

v_call: TRBV20-1
clone_size: many
j_call: TRBJ2-2
d_call: .
cdr3_aa: CSAREPPANTGELFF
cdr3_nt: TGCAGTGCTAGAGAACCTCCCGCGAACACCGGGGAGCTGTTTTTT

v_call: TRBV8-2
clone_size: .
j_call: TRBJ2-7
d_call: .
cdr3_aa: CARSPGVSLAALSYEQYF
cdr3_nt: TGTGCCAGGAGCCCTGGGGTCAGCCTAGCGGCTCTTTCCTACGAGCAGTACTTC

v_call: TRBV15
clone_size: many
j_call: TRBJ2-1
d_call: TRBD2
cdr3_aa: CATSRGTSGTMSGFGNEQFF
cdr3_nt: TGTGCCACCAGCAGAGGAACTAGCGGGACCATGAGCGGATTCGGCAATGAGCAGTTCTTC

v_call: TRBV6-1
clone_size: many
j_call: TRBJ1-5
d_call: .
cdr3_aa: CASSELTHYSNQPQHF
cdr3_nt: TGTGCCAGCAGTGAATTGACCCATTATAGCAATCAGCCCCAGCATTTT

v_call: TRBV20-1
clone_size: medium-sized
j_call: TRBJ2-7
d_call: .
cdr3_aa: CSASRPGAHEQYF
cdr3_nt: TGCAGTGCTTCCCGCCCCGGGGCCCACGAGCAGTACTTC

v_call: TRBV5-6
clone_size: many
j_call: TRBJ2-2
d_call: TRBD2
cdr3_aa: CASSWGLAANTGELFF
cdr3_nt: TGTGCCAGCAGCTGGGGACTAGCGGCGAACACCGGGGAGCTGTTTTTT

v_call: TRBV5-1
clone_size: many
j_call: TRBJ2-7
d_call: .
cdr3_aa: CASSYSGGTSSYEQYF
cdr3_nt: TGCGCCAGCAGCTACTCCGGGGGGACATCCTCCTACGAGCAGTACTTC

v_call: TRBV20-1
clone_size: many
j_call: TRBJ2-7
d_call: TRBD2
cdr3_aa: CSARDRGRAYEQYF
cdr3_nt: TGCAGTGCTAGAGATCGGGGGAGGGCCTACGAGCAGTACTTC